This T cell receptor beta chain was retrieved from a study of blood T cell repertoires in COVID-19. Study-wide background: PBMCs, B-cell-depleted T cells, or T cells provided the cDNA or gDNA that made up the material.

Method: immunoSEQ multiplex PCR; TCRdb's copy keeps in-frame clones and lacks some. The table lists some 62,000 clones, 80% to 90% of them singletons. V was trimmed by 0 bases and J by 2 bases, leaving 5 bases between them. This CDR3 is built from 14 residues. The germline V gene encodes CDR1 MNHNY and CDR2 SVGAGI (reference sequence). All enrollees were roughly 18 to 100 years old and from roughly 26 US areas. Participants had their cohort set by participant-reported clinical history. The rearrangement joins TRBV6-6 to TRBJ1-3; D might be TRBD1 (5 bases). This clonotype originated in a woman between 40 and 55 years old with acute COVID-19. Sample: PBMCs or T cells enriched from blood (not recorded which). This chain's CDR3 is CASSYSGAGNTIYF. The DNA for the CDR3 is TGTGCCAGCAGTTACTCAGGGGCTGGAAACACCATATATTTT.